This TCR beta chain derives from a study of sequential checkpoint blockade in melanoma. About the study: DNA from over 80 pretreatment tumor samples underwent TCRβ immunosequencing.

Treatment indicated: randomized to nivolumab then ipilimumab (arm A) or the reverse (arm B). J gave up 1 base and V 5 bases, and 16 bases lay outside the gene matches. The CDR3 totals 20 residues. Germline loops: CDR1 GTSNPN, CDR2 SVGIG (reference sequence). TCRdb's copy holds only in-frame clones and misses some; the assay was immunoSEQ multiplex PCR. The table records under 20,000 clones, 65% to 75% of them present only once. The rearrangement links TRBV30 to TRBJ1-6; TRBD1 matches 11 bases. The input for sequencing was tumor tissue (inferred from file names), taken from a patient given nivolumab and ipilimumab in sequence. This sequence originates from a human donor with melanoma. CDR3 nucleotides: TGTGCCTGGTTACCCGGGCCGGGACAGGGGGTTATATCCTATAATTCACCCCTCCACTTT. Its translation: CAWLPGPGQGVISYNSPLHF.